The 13 T cell receptor beta chains reported below all come from one sample, sequenced in a study of cytomegalovirus exposure and HLA in healthy donors. The protocol was immunoSEQ multiplex PCR, while the TCRdb copy is restricted to in-frame clones and leaves out a portion. The sample consists of about 330,000 clones, 80% to 90% of them appearing once. The sample taken for sequencing was PBMCs. The receptor set was obtained from a woman between 18 and 29 years old in good health and CMV-seronegative.

The chain carries TRBV2 and TRBJ2-2, with 7 bases lining up with TRBD1. V lost 5 bases and J lost 2; bases outside the gene matches: 5. CDR1 and CDR2 (germline): SNHLY, FYNNEI. This CDR3 is built from 15 residues. CDR3 sequence reads: CASSKTGSNTGELFF. As DNA, the CDR3 is TGTGCCAGCAGTAAGACAGGGTCCAACACCGGGGAGCTGTTTTTT. Full variable domain (outside the CDR3, taken from reference TRBV2 and TRBJ2-2): EPEVTQTPSHQVTQMGQEVILRCVPISNHLYFYWYRQILGQKVEFLVSFYNNEISEKSEIFDDQFSVERPDGSNFTLKIRSTKLEDSAMYFCASSKTGSNTGELFFGEGSRLTVL.

This rearrangement joins TRBV9 to TRBJ2-2, with D uncertain. The CDR3 runs to 16 residues. The germline gives CDR1 SGDLS, CDR2 YYNGEE. The germline V and J ends were trimmed by 4 bases and 4 bases, with 17 bases remaining between them. CDR3 coding DNA: TGTGCCAGCAGCCCCCCACTCTTTCCAACCACCGGGGAGCTGTTTTTT. Protein product: CASSPPLFPTTGELFF.

V is TRBV9 and J is TRBJ1-5; D unclear. Germline V lookup: CDR1 SGDLS, CDR2 YYNGEE. Trimming took off 4 bases at V and 11 bases at J, with 16 bases between the two ends. The CDR3 extends over 13 amino acids. The CDR3 region has the DNA TGTGCCAGCAGCCCCCAGGACCGCGGGACCCAGCATTTT. It yields the protein CASSPQDRGTQHF.

The J gene is TRBJ1-2, the V gene TRBV5-6; 7 nucleotides agree with TRBD1. V gave up 5 bases and J gave up 2 bases; unmatched junction bases: 9. Germline CDR1 SGHDT, CDR2 YYEEEE. The CDR3 extends over 15 amino acids. The CDR3 loop is CASSLQGPLNYGYTF. CDR3 in DNA: TGTGCCAGCAGTCTACAGGGGCCCCTAAACTATGGCTACACCTTC.

The rearrangement joins TRBV29-1 to TRBJ2-2; D may be TRBD1 (6 bases). V was clipped by 4 bases and J by 6 bases, with 15 bases between them. Germline loops: CDR1 SQVTM, CDR2 ANQGSEA. The CDR3 is 14 residues long. The CDR3 sequence is CSVGRQATAGELFF. The CDR3 coding sequence is TGCAGCGTTGGACGACAGGCGACGGCCGGGGAGCTGTTTTTT.

The chain links TRBV6-5 to TRBJ1-1; tentative D call: TRBD1 (5 bases). This CDR3 is built from 13 residues. Germline CDR1 reads MNHEY; CDR2 reads SVGAGI. V lost 0 bases to trimming and J lost 6 bases, with 8 bases between them. Here the CDR3 reads CASSYSWGAEAFF. For the CDR3, the DNA is TGTGCCAGCAGTTACTCCTGGGGGGCTGAAGCTTTCTTT.

Remarks on this clone: A read error may account for a junction end that differs from germline. The chain couples TRBV7-9 to TRBJ2-3, with 8 bases fitting TRBD1. The CDR3 consists of 12 residues. The germline V gene has CDR1 SEHNR and CDR2 FQNEAQ (reference sequence). The CDR3 loop reads CASSLEGDRSVF. The CDR3 nucleotides are TGTGCCAGCAGCTTAGAAGGGGACAGGTCTGTTTTT.

This chain links TRBV5-1 with TRBJ2-5; 9 nucleotides line up with TRBD2. V trimming: 0 bases; J trimming: 1 base; junction bases outside the gene matches: 13. The CDR3 contains 19 residues. Germline V CDR1 and CDR2: SGHRS, YFSETQ. DNA of the CDR3: TGCGCCAGCAGCTTGGGTAGCGGGAGTTTTATGGACATCCAAGAGACCCAGTACTTC. Its protein is CASSLGSGSFMDIQETQYF. Full variable domain (outside the CDR3, taken from reference TRBV5-1 and TRBJ2-5): KAGVTQTPRYLIKTRGQQVTLSCSPISGHRSVSWYQQTPGQGLQFLFEYFSETQRNKGNFPGRFSGRQFSNSRSEMNVSTLELGDSALYLCASSLGSGSFMDIQETQYFGPGTRLLVL.

This clone was found once. This chain connects TRBV28 to TRBJ2-2; TRBD2 aligns across 12 bases. V lost 10 bases to trimming and J lost 0 bases; unmatched junction nucleotides: 6. CDR3 size: 16 residues. Germline lookup yields CDR1 MDHEN and CDR2 SYDVKM. Written as DNA, the CDR3 is TGTGCCACCTTTCTAGCGGGAGGGACGAACACCGGGGAGCTGTTTTTT. Amino acid sequence: CATFLAGGTNTGELFF.

The gene calls are TRBV7-9 and TRBJ2-7, with 11 nucleotides matching TRBD1. Germline assignment: CDR1 SEHNR and CDR2 FQNEAQ (reference sequence). J gave up 0 bases and V 5 bases, and 6 bases lay outside the gene matches. CDR3 length: 16 amino acids. The CDR3 DNA reads TGTGCCAGCAGCCGGACAGGGGGCGAAAGCTCCTACGAGCAGTACTTC. Its translation is CASSRTGGESSYEQYF.

The chain joins TRBV7-9 to TRBJ2-7; 14 bases are a match to TRBD2. Germline V lookup: CDR1 SEHNR, CDR2 FQNEAQ (reference sequence). V trimming: 2 bases; J trimming: 5 bases; junction bases outside the gene matches: 2. The CDR3 sequence is 15 residues long. The DNA for the CDR3 is TGTGCCAGCAGCTTACAGGGACTAGCGGGAGACGAGCAGTACTTC. Protein sequence: CASSLQGLAGDEQYF.

V usage is TRBV5-6 and J usage is TRBJ2-5; unclear D gene. Trimming removed 1 base at V and 7 bases at J, with 17 bases between. The CDR3 has 15 residues. The V gene's germline CDR1 is SGHDT and CDR2 YYEEEE. Here the CDR3 DNA reads TGTGCCAGCAGCTTGTATCGGCCCCCGGGTAGGACCCAGTACTTC. Translating it yields CASSLYRPPGRTQYF.

The genes are TRBV2 and TRBJ2-1; D is unresolved. The CDR3 contains 13 residues. The germline V and J ends were trimmed by 5 bases and 2 bases, with 7 bases remaining between them. The germline V gene encodes CDR1 SNHLY and CDR2 FYNNEI. The DNA of the CDR3 is TGTGCCAGCAGTACGTACACCTACAATGAGCAGTTCTTC. This translates into CASSTYTYNEQFF.